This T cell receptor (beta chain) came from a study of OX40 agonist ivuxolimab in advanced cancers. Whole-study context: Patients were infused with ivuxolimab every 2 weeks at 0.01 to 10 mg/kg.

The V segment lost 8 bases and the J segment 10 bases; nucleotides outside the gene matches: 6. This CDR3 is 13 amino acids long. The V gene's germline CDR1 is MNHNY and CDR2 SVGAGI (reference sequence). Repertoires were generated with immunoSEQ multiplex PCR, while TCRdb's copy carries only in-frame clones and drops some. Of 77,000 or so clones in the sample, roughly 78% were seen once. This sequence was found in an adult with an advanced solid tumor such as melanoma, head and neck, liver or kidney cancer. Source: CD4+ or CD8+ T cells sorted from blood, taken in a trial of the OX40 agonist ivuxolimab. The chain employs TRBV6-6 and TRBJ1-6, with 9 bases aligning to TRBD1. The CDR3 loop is CASLGTGNSPLHF. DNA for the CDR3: TGTGCCAGCTTAGGGACAGGGAACTCACCCCTCCACTTT.